These 3 T cell receptor beta chains came from one sample sequenced in a study of beta chain features in type 1 diabetes. Isolated RNA was reverse transcribed in full, so expressed TCRB transcripts were sequenced. TCRdb keeps only in-frame clones here, not all; method: immunoSEQ multiplex PCR. Counted here are hundreds of thousands of clones, about 29% occurring once; the ten biggest clones make up more than 0.055%. The sample consisted of naive CD4+ T cells from blood. Receptors were obtained from a man aged 18 to 30 in good health.

The V call is TRBV18, the J call TRBJ2-1; tentative D call: TRBD2 (5 bases). CDR3 length: 13 amino acids. The germline CDR1 and CDR2 sequences are KGHSH and LQKENI. Trimming cost V 3 bases and J 10 bases, with 13 bases left between them. This CDR3 is CASSPDLVAEQFF. The CDR3 DNA sequence: TGTGCCAGCTCACCTGATTTGGTAGCGGAGCAGTTCTTC.

In this sample, this clone turned up a few times. The CDR3 bases are TGCGCCAGCAGCTTGGACTTATACTCCTACAATGAGCAGTTCTTC. It specifies CASSLDLYSYNEQFF. The V call is TRBV5-1, the J call TRBJ2-1; D uncertain. Germline assignment: CDR1 SGHRS and CDR2 YFSETQ. V gave up 0 bases and J gave up 0 bases, with 7 bases separating them. CDR3 length equals 15 residues.

This sequence joins TRBV29-1 and TRBJ1-1, with D maybe TRBD1 (6 bases). The CDR3 spans 13 residues. V was shortened by 4 bases and J by 6 bases, with 15 bases between the two germline ends. The germline CDR1 and CDR2 sequences are SQVTM and ANQGSEA. The CDR3 coding sequence is TGCAGCGTTGGGGCAGGGGAATTCGCTGAAGCTTTCTTT. It encodes CSVGAGEFAEAFF.